This entry describes one TCR beta chain. The sample belongs to a study of regulatory T cells in long-lasting Graves disease. Time point defined: newly diagnosed GD, antithyroid drugs for less than 3 months. Extracted RNA from PBMCs served as the source of the TCR library. In building TCR beta libraries, iRepertoire HTBI primers were used together with Arm-PCR of CDR3 regions. TCRdb ran MiXCR on the multiplex PCR reads and lists one entry per CDR3 protein. The table records approximately 540,000 distinct CDR3 sequences, approximately 12% of them present only once. Trimming left V 2 bases short and J 7 bases short, with 8 bases between. Germline lookup yields CDR1 MNHEY and CDR2 SVGAGI. This CDR3 is 13 amino acids long. These data are also associated with another study on T cells in Graves' hyperthyroidism and ophthalmopathy.

The clonotype originates from a woman aged 25 to 39 with Graves disease. The sequencing used peripheral blood mononuclear cells (PBMCs), collected at new diagnosis, from a patient treated with antithyroid drugs. The rearrangement joins TRBV6-5 to TRBJ1-4; D remains ambiguous. The DNA for the CDR3 is TGTGCCAGCAGTTACGCAGACGGTGAAAAACTGTTTTTT. Its translation: CASSYADGEKLFF.